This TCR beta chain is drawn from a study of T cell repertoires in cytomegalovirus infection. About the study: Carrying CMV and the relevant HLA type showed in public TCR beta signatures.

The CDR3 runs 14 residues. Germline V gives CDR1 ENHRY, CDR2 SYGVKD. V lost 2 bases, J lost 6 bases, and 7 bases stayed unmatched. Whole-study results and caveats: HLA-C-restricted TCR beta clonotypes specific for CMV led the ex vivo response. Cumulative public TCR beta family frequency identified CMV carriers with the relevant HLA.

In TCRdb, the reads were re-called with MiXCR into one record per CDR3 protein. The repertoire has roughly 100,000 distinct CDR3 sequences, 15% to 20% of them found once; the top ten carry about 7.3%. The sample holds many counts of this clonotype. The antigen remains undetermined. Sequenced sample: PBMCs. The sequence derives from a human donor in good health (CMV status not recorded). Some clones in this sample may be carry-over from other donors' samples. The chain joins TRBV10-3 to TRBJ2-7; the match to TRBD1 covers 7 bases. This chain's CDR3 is CAISESGNRGEQYF. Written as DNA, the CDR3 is TGTGCCATCAGTGAGAGCGGAAACAGGGGCGAGCAGTACTTC.